One sample yielded the 24 T cell receptor beta chains listed below, sequenced in a study of blood T cell repertoires in COVID-19. The repertoire was sequenced with immunoSEQ multiplex PCR; TCRdb's copy has only in-frame clones and lacks some. The sample comprises under 50,000 clones, about 92% of which are singletons, and roughly 0.99% rests with the top ten. Sequencing was carried out using peripheral blood. The receptor set was obtained from a man in his sixties with COVID-19, enrolled during active disease.

The chain combines TRBV5-8 with TRBJ2-7; 8 bases align to TRBD2. Looked up from germline, CDR1 is SGHTS and CDR2 is YDEGEE. The V segment lost 2 bases and the J segment 0 bases; nucleotides outside the gene matches: 10. The CDR3 sequence is 17 residues long. The chain's CDR3 is CASSLRLGRASSYEQYF. The CDR3 coding sequence is TGTGCCAGCAGCTTACGTCTCGGGAGGGCCAGCTCCTACGAGCAGTACTTC.

The chain carries TRBV5-1 and TRBJ1-1; no clear D. CDR1 is SGHRS, CDR2 YFSETQ, per germline. Trimming removed 2 bases from V and 4 bases from J, with 12 bases in between. The CDR3 has 14 residues. The CDR3 here is CASSFEEGFTEAFF. The DNA of the CDR3 is TGCGCCAGCAGCTTTGAGGAGGGATTCACTGAAGCTTTCTTT.

The chain joins TRBV28 to TRBJ2-3; 7 nucleotides match TRBD1. Germline V lookup: CDR1 MDHEN, CDR2 SYDVKM. The CDR3 sequence is 12 residues long. Losses at the gene ends were 5 bases for V and 9 bases for J; bases not matched to a gene: 5. Written as DNA, the CDR3 is TGTGCCAGCAGTGATGACAGGGTAACGCAGTATTTT. This sequence encodes CASSDDRVTQYF.

The DNA of the CDR3 is TGCGCCAGCAGCCAAGGTCAGGGCACCAGCTCCTACAATGAGCAGTTCTTC. Amino acids: CASSQGQGTSSYNEQFF. The V and J genes are TRBV4-1 and TRBJ2-1, with D possibly being TRBD1 (5 bases). The V end was cut by 1 base, the J end by 0 bases, with 13 bases between. This CDR3 spans 17 amino acids. Germline V CDR1 and CDR2: MGHRA, YSYEKL.

The rearrangement links TRBV5-1 to TRBJ1-3; 8 bases map to TRBD1. The CDR3 loop spans 13 amino acids. Germline lookup yields CDR1 SGHRS and CDR2 YFSETQ. Trimming removed 4 bases from V and 7 bases from J; junction bases left unmatched: 4. The CDR3, as DNA: TGCGCCAGCAGCGAGGGGACAGGCAACACCATATATTTT. Translating it yields CASSEGTGNTIYF.

The rearrangement uses TRBV20-1 and TRBJ1-5; TRBD1 matches at 10 bases. Germline V gene data show CDR1 as DFQATT and CDR2 as SNEGSKA (reference sequence). CDR3 length: 19 amino acids. J gave up 0 bases and V 3 bases, and 14 bases lay outside the gene matches. This chain's CDR3 is CSASFRDRGPLRSNQPQHF. As DNA, the CDR3 is TGCAGTGCTAGTTTTAGAGACAGGGGGCCTCTACGTAGCAATCAGCCCCAGCATTTT.

The V call is TRBV6-4, the J call TRBJ2-1, with 13 bases matching TRBD2. Trimming at V came to 3 bases and at J to 8 bases, leaving 7 bases not matched to a gene. Germline-derived CDR1 and CDR2 are MRHNA and SNTAGT. CDR3 length equals 16 residues. The CDR3 loop reads CASSELAGGQVHEQFF. CDR3 nucleotide sequence: TGTGCCAGCAGTGAACTAGCGGGGGGGCAGGTCCATGAGCAGTTCTTC.

DNA for the CDR3: TGTGCCAGCAGCTTGCAGCAGGGGCCGAACACTGAAGCTTTCTTT. Residues: CASSLQQGPNTEAFF. The chain has TRBV5-4 and TRBJ1-1; possible D gene TRBD1, 6 bases. This CDR3 contains 15 residues. Germline CDR1 reads SGHNT; CDR2 reads YYREEE (reference sequence). The V end lost 1 base, the J end lost 1 base, and 11 bases lay between the germline ends.

The rearrangement links TRBV5-1 to TRBJ2-1; D unresolved. V lost 2 bases, J lost 0 bases, and 12 bases lay in between. The V gene's germline CDR1 is SGHRS and CDR2 YFSETQ. The CDR3 has 16 residues. The CDR3 loop is CASSLTSASSYNEQFF. The CDR3 DNA reads as TGCGCCAGCAGCTTAACCAGCGCCAGCTCCTACAATGAGCAGTTCTTC.

V is TRBV2 and J is TRBJ1-1; TRBD1 aligns across 7 bases. The CDR3 has 12 amino acids. The germline CDR1 and CDR2 sequences are SNHLY and FYNNEI. V shed 5 bases and J 7 bases; nucleotides not matched to a gene: 4. Written as DNA, the CDR3 is TGTGCCAGCAGTAAAGGGGGCTATGAAGCTTTCTTT. It codes for CASSKGGYEAFF.

CDR3 region: CASSVRRETHEQFF. In DNA form, the CDR3 reads TGTGCCAGCAGCGTTAGGAGGGAAACCCATGAGCAGTTCTTC. The V and J genes are TRBV9 and TRBJ2-1; a weak D match, TRBD2 (6 bases). Trimming took off 2 bases at V and 8 bases at J, with 14 bases between the two ends. The CDR3 has 14 amino acids. CDR1 is SGDLS and CDR2 is YYNGEE in the germline V gene.

This chain links TRBV6-1 with TRBJ2-1; 12 positions match TRBD1. This CDR3 contains 17 residues. Germline values: CDR1 MNHNS, CDR2 SASEGT. Trimming removed 2 bases from V and 7 bases from J; junction bases left unmatched: 9. CDR3 protein: CASSELFRDRGRNEQFF. Here the CDR3 DNA reads TGTGCCAGCAGTGAACTCTTTAGGGACAGGGGGCGGAATGAGCAGTTCTTC.

The chain has TRBV18 and TRBJ1-4; TRBD1 matches at 9 bases. The trim removed 3 bases at V and 8 bases at J, leaving 10 bases unmatched. CDR3 length: 16 amino acids. Per the germline V gene, CDR1 is KGHSH and CDR2 is LQKENI. CDR3 amino acids: CASSPQRTGDREKLFF. The CDR3 nucleotides are TGTGCCAGCTCACCTCAAAGGACAGGGGATCGCGAAAAACTGTTTTTT.

The chain employs TRBV4-1 and TRBJ1-4, with D unresolved. V was pared by 1 base and J by 8 bases, with 11 bases between. Germline CDR1 MGHRA, CDR2 YSYEKL. This CDR3 contains 14 residues. This chain's CDR3 is CASSQAGKNEKLFF. Written as DNA, the CDR3 is TGCGCCAGCAGCCAAGCAGGAAAGAACGAAAAACTGTTTTTT.

The rearrangement joins TRBV7-2 to TRBJ1-1; 10 nucleotides agree with TRBD1. CDR1 is SGHTA, CDR2 FQGNSA, per germline. The CDR3 covers 13 residues. V was pared by 1 base and J by 11 bases, with 4 bases of the junction left unmatched. CDR3 protein: CASSLGRDRGAFF. The CDR3 DNA sequence: TGTGCCAGCAGCTTAGGTCGGGACAGGGGCGCTTTCTTT.

J is TRBJ2-5 and V is TRBV29-1; 7 bases are a match to TRBD1. The CDR3 length is 12 residues. Germline values: CDR1 SQVTM, CDR2 ANQGSEA. V shed 8 bases and J 9 bases; nucleotides not matched to a gene: 12. The DNA of the CDR3 is TGCAGCCAGGGGAGACAGGGCCAGGCCCAGTACTTC. Residues: CSQGRQGQAQYF.

This clone showed up just once. The gene calls are TRBV5-1 and TRBJ1-5, with TRBD1 as a possible D gene (6 bases). V lost 4 bases and J lost 0, with 8 bases in between. Germline CDR1 and CDR2: SGHRS and YFSETQ. This CDR3 contains 14 residues. Here the CDR3 reads CASSQGISNQPQHF. The CDR3 DNA sequence: TGCGCCAGCAGCCAGGGGATTAGCAATCAGCCCCAGCATTTT.

This clone has a single count. The chain combines TRBV4-3 with TRBJ2-6; D is perhaps TRBD1 (6 bases). The CDR3 spans 17 residues. Germline CDR1 reads LGHNA; CDR2 reads YSLEER. Trimming pared 4 bases from V and 0 bases from J, leaving 13 bases between. The CDR3 reads CASSRGRQDSGANVLTF. CDR3 nucleotides: TGCGCCAGCAGCCGAGGCAGACAGGACTCTGGGGCCAACGTCCTGACTTTC.

The chain recombines TRBV27 with TRBJ2-5; the match to TRBD1 covers 9 bases. V lost 2 bases to trimming and J lost 4 bases; unmatched junction nucleotides: 8. CDR3 length equals 16 residues. Germline assignment: CDR1 MNHEY and CDR2 SMNVEV (reference sequence). For the CDR3, the DNA is TGTGCCAGCAGTTTAGGGTCAACAGGGGGCGTAGAGACCCAGTACTTC. Amino acids: CASSLGSTGGVETQYF.

The chain is built from TRBV5-1 and TRBJ2-2; 8 nucleotides align to TRBD2. There are 15 residues in the CDR3. In germline, CDR1 is SGHRS, CDR2 YFSETQ. Trimming removed 0 bases from V and 7 bases from J; junction bases left unmatched: 5. CDR3 sequence: CASSLGAGESGELFF. DNA for the CDR3: TGCGCCAGCAGCTTGGGAGCGGGAGAAAGCGGGGAGCTGTTTTTT.

This chain joins TRBV7-3 and TRBJ2-2, with D unclear. Germline CDR1 reads SGHTA; CDR2 reads FQGTGA. The ends were cut back, 0 bases at V and 6 bases at J, with 11 bases in the middle. This CDR3 has 15 amino acids. The CDR3 sequence is CASSLTLTGSGELFF. The CDR3 bases are TGTGCCAGCAGCTTAACCCTTACGGGTTCCGGGGAGCTGTTTTTT. The full variable domain, its missing parts supplied by reference TRBV7-3 and TRBJ2-2, is GAGVSQTPSNKVTEKGKYVELRCDPISGHTALYWYRQSLGQGPEFLIYFQGTGAADDSGLPNDRFFAVRPEGSVSTLKIQRTERGDSAVYLCASSLTLTGSGELFFGEGSRLTVL.

The V and J genes are TRBV11-2 and TRBJ1-2; TRBD1 matches at 12 bases. The V and J ends lost 4 bases and 7 bases, in that order; junction bases with no gene match: 7. CDR3 length equals 15 residues. Looked up from germline, CDR1 is SGHAT and CDR2 is FQNNGV. CDR3 in DNA: TGTGCCAGCAGCTCCAGGGACAGGGGGCAAAGTGGCTACACCTTC. Its protein is CASSSRDRGQSGYTF. Full variable domain (outside the CDR3, taken from reference TRBV11-2 and TRBJ1-2): EAGVAQSPRYKIIEKRQSVAFWCNPISGHATLYWYQQILGQGPKLLIQFQNNGVVDDSQLPKDRFSAERLKGVDSTLKIQPAKLEDSAVYLCASSSRDRGQSGYTFGSGTRLTVV.

This clone has more than one count but fewer than ten. The V and J genes are TRBV19 and TRBJ2-7; tentative D call: TRBD1 (5 bases). Trimming took 4 bases from V and 3 from J, leaving 10 bases between them. Germline V gives CDR1 LNHDA, CDR2 SQIVND (reference sequence). The CDR3 is 13 amino acids. CDR3 in DNA: TGTGCCAGTAGTACGCAGGGCGGCTACGAGCAGTACTTC. This sequence encodes CASSTQGGYEQYF.

This rearrangement joins TRBV5-1 to TRBJ1-1; D gene unclear. Germline-derived CDR1 and CDR2 are SGHRS and YFSETQ. The V and J ends lost 1 base and 1 base respectively, with 11 bases between them. This CDR3 comprises 15 residues. The CDR3 sequence: CASSLTGEWNTEAFF. In nucleotides, the CDR3 is TGCGCCAGCAGCTTGACGGGTGAATGGAACACTGAAGCTTTCTTT.